Each of the 18 T cell receptor beta chains below was sequenced from the same sample in a study of cytomegalovirus exposure and HLA in healthy donors. The PCR used 60 Vbeta and 13 Jbeta primers. Produced via immunoSEQ multiplex PCR; TCRdb's table is partial and in-frame only. The sample holds about 180,000 clones, about 81% seen once. Material for sequencing was PBMCs. Receptor source: a man aged 35 to 55 in good health and CMV-seronegative.

This chain joins TRBV7-9 and TRBJ1-2; D perhaps matches TRBD1 (5 bases). Germline values: CDR1 SEHNR, CDR2 FQNEAQ (reference sequence). With 1 base removed from V and 2 bases from J, the gap between germline ends came to 8 bases. CDR3 length: 14 amino acids. The CDR3 spells CASSLDGGNYGYTF. The CDR3 DNA sequence: TGTGCCAGCAGCTTAGACGGGGGGAACTATGGCTACACCTTC.

This clone turned up a few times. This chain links TRBV18 with TRBJ2-7; a weak D match, TRBD2 (6 bases). Germline V lookup: CDR1 KGHSH, CDR2 LQKENI. Trimming pared 3 bases from V and 2 bases from J, leaving 8 bases between. The CDR3 has 13 amino acids. CDR3 amino acids: CASSPGGTYEQYF. The CDR3 DNA follows: TGTGCCAGCTCACCTGGGGGGACCTACGAGCAGTACTTC. Full variable domain (missing parts from reference TRBV18 and TRBJ2-7): NAGVMQNPRHLVRRRGQEARLRCSPMKGHSHVYWYRQLPEEGLKFMVYLQKENIIDESGMPKERFSAEFPKEGPSILRIQQVVRGDSAAYFCASSPGGTYEQYFGPGTRLTVT.

The CDR3 region is CASSKLAGSSYNEQFF. DNA for the CDR3: TGTGCCAGTAGCAAACTAGCGGGAAGCTCCTACAATGAGCAGTTCTTC. V usage is TRBV19 and J usage is TRBJ2-1; 10 positions match TRBD2. The length of the CDR3 is 16 residues. In germline, CDR1 is LNHDA, CDR2 SQIVND (reference sequence). V shed 6 bases, J shed 0 bases, and the junction held 5 bases outside the gene matches.

The rearrangement uses TRBV27 and TRBJ2-7; 9 bases match TRBD1. Trimming removed 1 base from V and 1 base from J; junction bases left unmatched: 5. The CDR3 spans 16 residues. The germline V gene has CDR1 MNHEY and CDR2 SMNVEV (reference sequence). The CDR3, as DNA: TGTGCCAGCAGTTTATTAACGACAGGGGGATCCTACGAGCAGTACTTC. Translating gives CASSLLTTGGSYEQYF.

Of note for this clone: A junction end diverges from the germline sequence, so it may reflect a read error. V is TRBV4-3 and J is TRBJ2-3, with TRBD2 matching over 7 bases. Germline V gene sequence: CDR1 LGHNA, CDR2 YSLEER. The length of the CDR3 is 16 residues. CDR3 in DNA: TGCGCCAGCAGACAAGGGCTAGCGGCTGGCACAGATACGCAGTATTTT. It specifies CASRQGLAAGTDTQYF.

This chain uses TRBV28 with TRBJ2-7; no firm D call. The V and J ends lost 10 bases and 4 bases respectively, with 20 bases between them. Germline CDR1 and CDR2: MDHEN and SYDVKM. The CDR3 runs 14 residues. DNA of the CDR3: TGTGCCACCCACCGTGGCGGATCAGAATACGAGCAGTACTTC. Translation: CATHRGGSEYEQYF.

The V gene is TRBV19, the J gene TRBJ1-3; D may be TRBD1 (6 bases). V lost 4 bases and J 0 bases, leaving 25 bases between the germline ends. Germline CDR1 reads LNHDA; CDR2 reads SQIVND (reference sequence). CDR3 length: 20 residues. As DNA, the CDR3 is TGTGCCAGTAGTAGGCCCACAGGGACCCACTCGTTGCGCTCTGGAAACACCATATATTTT. It yields the protein CASSRPTGTHSLRSGNTIYF.

This sequence joins TRBV2 and TRBJ1-1; the D gene is possibly TRBD1 (5 bases). Trimming removed 7 bases from V and 1 base from J, with 16 bases in between. Germline V lookup: CDR1 SNHLY, CDR2 FYNNEI. This CDR3 has 15 amino acids. This chain's CDR3 is CASKLVRGGNTEAFF. The CDR3 region has the DNA TGTGCCAGCAAGTTAGTAAGGGGCGGGAACACTGAAGCTTTCTTT.

Points on this clone: The sample carries other DNA sequences with the same CDR3. The V gene is TRBV4-3, the J gene TRBJ1-3; D possibly corresponds to TRBD1 (5 bases). V dropped 0 bases and J dropped 0 bases, with 9 bases sitting between them. This CDR3 is 16 amino acids long. Per the germline V gene, CDR1 is LGHNA and CDR2 is YSLEER. The CDR3 sequence is CASSQDAGGSGNTIYF. In DNA, the CDR3 is TGCGCCAGCAGCCAAGATGCGGGGGGCTCTGGAAACACCATATATTTT.

V gene TRBV6-1 combines with J gene TRBJ1-1; 7 nucleotides align to TRBD1. The V and J ends lost 5 bases and 4 bases, in that order; junction bases with no gene match: 10. This CDR3 is built from 15 residues. In germline, CDR1 is MNHNS, CDR2 SASEGT. As DNA, the CDR3 is TGTGCCAGCAGTCTCGTCAGGGGGTTGGTCACTGAAGCTTTCTTT. Residues: CASSLVRGLVTEAFF.

With regard to this clone: In the same sample, other DNA sequences code for this CDR3. The genes are TRBV5-1 and TRBJ2-7, with D unclear. The CDR3 extends over 12 amino acids. Germline CDR1 and CDR2: SGHRS and YFSETQ. V dropped 1 base and J dropped 4 bases, with 6 bases sitting between them. CDR3 nucleotides: TGCGCCAGCAGCTTGTCCGGGTACGAGCAGTACTTC. Translating gives CASSLSGYEQYF.

The rearrangement uses TRBV19 and TRBJ2-7; the match to TRBD1 covers 8 bases. Germline-derived CDR1 and CDR2 are LNHDA and SQIVND (reference sequence). The CDR3 is made up of 15 amino acids. J lost 1 base, V lost 4 bases, and 6 bases had no gene match. The CDR3 DNA reads as TGTGCCAGTAGTACCTCCCGGACAGGGTCCTACGAGCAGTACTTC. Translating it yields CASSTSRTGSYEQYF. Full variable domain (outside the CDR3, taken from reference TRBV19 and TRBJ2-7): DGGITQSPKYLFRKEGQNVTLSCEQNLNHDAMYWYRQDPGQGLRLIYYSQIVNDFQKGDIAEGYSVSREKKESFPLTVTSAQKNPTAFYLCASSTSRTGSYEQYFGPGTRLTVT.

The CDR3 sequence is CASSLVYGTQYF. The CDR3 DNA sequence: TGTGCCAGCAGCTTAGTTTACGGGACCCAGTACTTC. The chain has TRBV11-1 and TRBJ2-5; no definite D call. The germline V gene encodes CDR1 SGHAT and CDR2 FQDESV (reference sequence). Deletions cut 1 base from V and 7 bases from J, with 7 bases between. The CDR3 is 12 residues long.

The chain recombines TRBV19 with TRBJ2-7; 9 nucleotides align to TRBD2. Germline-derived CDR1 and CDR2 are LNHDA and SQIVND (reference sequence). The CDR3 extends over 15 amino acids. V was clipped by 6 bases and J by 3 bases; unmatched bases: 9. CDR3 coding DNA: TGTGCCAGTAGCCAACCTAGCGGGAATATCTACGAGCAGTACTTC. Protein: CASSQPSGNIYEQYF.

This clone was seen just once. This rearrangement joins TRBV28 to TRBJ1-2; 10 positions match TRBD1. Per the germline V gene, CDR1 is MDHEN and CDR2 is SYDVKM. The CDR3 loop spans 13 amino acids. The CDR3 DNA is TGTGGAATTACGGGACAGGGGTCCTATGGCTACACCTTC. It translates to CGITGQGSYGYTF.

This clone appeared a single time. The genes are TRBV1 and TRBJ1-1; the table's D gene call, TRBD1, was not cross checked with the DNA. TRBV1 is tagged as a pseudogene. This CDR3 region has 13 residues. CDR3: CTSSQYHRPEAFF. The CDR3, as DNA: TGCACCAGCAGCCAGTACCACAGGCCTGAAGCTTTCTTT.

This clone has just one count. The sample carries other DNA sequences with the same CDR3. The chain is built from TRBV7-3 and TRBJ1-2; D remains ambiguous. The V end was cut by 2 bases, the J end by 3 bases, with 13 bases between. The CDR3 covers 15 residues. CDR1 and CDR2 from the germline V gene are SGHTA and FQGTGA. The CDR3 reads CASSLLGRTDYGYTF. The CDR3 coding sequence is TGTGCCAGCAGCTTACTAGGGAGGACGGACTATGGCTACACCTTC.

In DNA form, the CDR3 reads TGTGCCAGCAGGAGGGACTCCCCGGGATACAATGAGCAGTTCTTC. Amino acid sequence: CASRRDSPGYNEQFF. The chain links TRBV27 to TRBJ2-1, with a tentative D call TRBD2 (6 bases). Germline CDR1 reads MNHEY; CDR2 reads SMNVEV (reference sequence). The CDR3 totals 15 residues. V was clipped by 6 bases and J by 4 bases, with 16 bases between them.